One and the same sample provided the 28 T cell receptor beta chains below, sequenced in a study of human T cells and chemical hapten exposure. The time point: patch test 1, 2 weeks after DPC sensitization. Treatment here: therapeutic diphenylcyclopropenone sensitization with weekly scalp DPC. TCRdb re-called the RACE reads through MiXCR, storing one row per CDR3 protein. The sample has approximately 90,000 distinct CDR3 sequences, over 9.5% seen once. The sequencing used whole blood, collected in connection with sensitization to the hapten diphenylcyclopropenone (DPC). The receptors were sampled from a man aged 35-49 years with alopecia areata. Some clones in this sample may be carry-over from other donors' samples.

This clonotype was recorded a few times. The chain is built from TRBV20-1 and TRBJ2-7; possible D gene TRBD1, 5 bases. Germline V gene data show CDR1 as DFQATT and CDR2 as SNEGSKA (reference sequence). V was cut by 0 bases and J by 4 bases, with 16 bases left in between. This CDR3 has 15 amino acids. The CDR3 nucleotides are TGCAGTGCTAGAGATGGGGCAGGGTCCATTTACGAGCAGTACTTC. Protein sequence: CSARDGAGSIYEQYF.

This clonotype was picked up many times. The chain links TRBV12-3 or TRBV12-4 to TRBJ1-2, with unresolved D. V was cut by 2 bases and J by 2 bases, with 3 bases left in between. The CDR3 consists of 12 residues. CDR3 coding DNA: TGTGCCAGCAGTTTAAACAACTATGGCTACACCTTC. It is translated as CASSLNNYGYTF.

This clonotype showed up just a few times. This chain joins TRBV7-2 and TRBJ2-3; TRBD2 matches 8 bases. The CDR3 runs to 15 residues. After removal of 5 bases from V and 3 bases from J, the junction contained 7 bases not matched to a gene. In germline, CDR1 is SGHTA, CDR2 FQGNSA. CDR3 DNA: TGTGCCAGCAGCACCCGGACTAGCAGAACAGATACGCAGTATTTT. Amino acid sequence: CASSTRTSRTDTQYF.

This clonotype was counted only a few times. This chain connects TRBV11-1 to TRBJ2-3, with TRBD2 matching 11 bases. V lost 5 bases to trimming and J lost 4 bases; unmatched junction nucleotides: 5. Per the germline V gene, CDR1 is SGHAT and CDR2 is FQDESV (reference sequence). The CDR3 extends over 15 amino acids. The DNA for the CDR3 is TGTGCCAGCAGCCTACTAGCGGGAGCCTCAGATACGCAGTATTTT. It codes for CASSLLAGASDTQYF.

The rearrangement links TRBV9 to TRBJ2-3, with D perhaps TRBD2 (7 bases). This CDR3 spans 18 amino acids. Germline V gene lookup returns CDR1 SGDLS and CDR2 YYNGEE. V was clipped by 0 bases and J by 3 bases, with 20 bases between them. The DNA for the CDR3 is TGTGCCAGCAGCGTAGACCAGTGGGGGGGGCGCGAAACAGATACGCAGTATTTT. As protein: CASSVDQWGGRETDTQYF.

The CDR3: CASFAGTGGFNEQFF. As DNA, the CDR3 is TGTGCCAGCTTCGCCGGGACAGGGGGATTCAATGAGCAGTTCTTC. The chain carries TRBV18 and TRBJ2-1; 11 bases align to TRBD1. V dropped 7 bases and J dropped 6; count of bases not matched to a gene: 8. The CDR3 contains 15 residues. Germline V gives CDR1 KGHSH, CDR2 LQKENI.

This chain connects TRBV29-1 to TRBJ2-3; 8 bases match TRBD2. V lost 6 bases to trimming and J lost 4 bases; unmatched junction nucleotides: 12. This CDR3 is built from 15 residues. Germline values: CDR1 SQVTM, CDR2 ANQGSEA. As DNA, the CDR3 is TGCAGCGTCGAACAGCGGACTAGCTCTGCAGATACGCAGTATTTT. Protein product: CSVEQRTSSADTQYF.

The rearrangement uses TRBV11-2 and TRBJ2-1; 7 bases fit TRBD2. The CDR3 covers 18 residues. The V segment lost 2 bases and the J segment 0 bases; nucleotides outside the gene matches: 10. The germline V gene has CDR1 SGHAT and CDR2 FQNNGV. This CDR3 is CASSLYRLAVSSYNEQFF. CDR3 coding DNA: TGTGCCAGCAGCTTATACCGCCTAGCGGTTAGCTCCTACAATGAGCAGTTCTTC.

This clonotype was observed a handful of times. The genes are TRBV3-1 and TRBJ2-7; weak D call: TRBD1 (6 bases). Trimming removed 4 bases from V and 2 bases from J, with 12 bases in between. The CDR3 extends over 14 amino acids. Germline V CDR1 and CDR2: LGHDT, YNNKEL (reference sequence). The CDR3 region has the DNA TGTGCCAGCAGCCGACCGGACAGACCCTACGAGCAGTACTTC. This codes for CASSRPDRPYEQYF.

This clonotype was detected only a few times. J is TRBJ2-3 and V is TRBV29-1; 7 bases are shared with TRBD2. Trimming took 5 bases from V and 4 from J; bases not matched to a gene: 3. The CDR3 contains 12 residues. CDR1 SQVTM and CDR2 ANQGSEA come from the germline V gene. This CDR3 reads CSVRAGPDTQYF. DNA for the CDR3: TGCAGCGTTCGAGCGGGACCAGATACGCAGTATTTT.

The chain has TRBV28 and TRBJ2-4; TRBD2 aligns across 8 bases. CDR3 length equals 15 residues. The junction had 10 bases not matched to a gene; V was cut back by 6 bases and J by 6 bases. CDR1 is MDHEN, CDR2 SYDVKM, per germline. CDR3 sequence reads: CASSGGEGLGNIQYF. In DNA, the CDR3 is TGTGCCAGCAGCGGGGGGGAGGGCCTAGGAAACATTCAGTACTTC.

The chain's CDR3 is CASSVGTGYNSPLHF. The CDR3 nucleotides are TGTGCCAGCAGCGTCGGGACAGGCTATAATTCACCCCTCCACTTT. V gene TRBV7-8 combines with J gene TRBJ1-6; 8 nucleotides line up with TRBD1. The ends lost 5 bases at V and 3 bases at J; junction bases unmatched: 3. Germline CDR1 reads SGHVS; CDR2 reads FQNEAQ. This CDR3 has 15 amino acids.

With regard to this clonotype: This may be a read error, as it is one base from a much larger clone. The chain links TRBV20-1 to TRBJ1-1; D possibly corresponds to TRBD1 (5 bases). The germline V and J ends were trimmed by 6 bases and 5 bases, with 19 bases remaining between them. Germline-derived CDR1 and CDR2 are DFQATT and SNEGSKA (reference sequence). The CDR3 totals 14 residues. The CDR3 region has the DNA TGCAGTGCCAAACGGGGACGGGTGGGGACTGAAGCTTTCTTT. As protein: CSAKRGRVGTEAFF.

The V and J genes are TRBV12-3 or TRBV12-4 and TRBJ2-5, with 7 bases aligning to TRBD1. The trim removed 6 bases at V and 2 bases at J, leaving 9 bases unmatched. CDR3 length: 15 amino acids. This CDR3 is CASSLVGTAQETQYF. The CDR3 bases are TGTGCCAGCAGCCTGGTTGGGACAGCACAAGAGACCCAGTACTTC.

This clonotype was recorded many times. The rearrangement links TRBV20-1 to TRBJ2-7; TRBD2 agrees at 11 bases. CDR1 and CDR2 (germline): DFQATT, SNEGSKA (reference sequence). The CDR3 sequence is 14 residues long. V gave up 6 bases and J gave up 5 bases; unmatched junction bases: 9. CDR3 in amino acids: CSAPGLADPNEQYV. Written as DNA, the CDR3 is TGCAGTGCCCCGGGACTAGCGGACCCTAACGAGCAGTACGTC.

This chain joins TRBV5-5 and TRBJ1-1; TRBD1 matches 8 bases. J was trimmed by 6 bases and V by 4 bases; bases with no gene match: 5. CDR1 is SGHKS, CDR2 YYEKEE, per germline (reference sequence). The CDR3 covers 13 residues. CDR3 bases: TGTGCCAGCAGCCCCACAGGGGGGGCTGAAGCTTTCTTT. It is translated as CASSPTGGAEAFF.

There are many counts of this clonotype. The chain uses TRBV29-1 and TRBJ1-1; 8 nucleotides line up with TRBD1. The germline V gene has CDR1 SQVTM and CDR2 ANQGSEA. This CDR3 is 14 amino acids long. The junction had 7 bases not matched to a gene; V was cut back by 3 bases and J by 4 bases. The CDR3 coding sequence is TGCAGCGTTGAGAAGGGCACAGGGGGCACTGAAGCTTTCTTT. It codes for CSVEKGTGGTEAFF. The complete variable domain, with remaining parts taken from reference TRBV29-1 and TRBJ1-1, reads SAVISQKPSRDICQRGTSLTIQCQVDSQVTMMFWYRQQPGQSLTLIATANQGSEATYESGFVIDKFPISRPNLTFSTLTVSNMSPEDSSIYLCSVEKGTGGTEAFFGQGTRLTVV.

The chain is built from TRBV3-1 and TRBJ2-1; D ambiguous. Trimming took 2 bases from V and 4 from J, leaving 9 bases between them. Germline V gene lookup returns CDR1 LGHDT and CDR2 YNNKEL (reference sequence). This CDR3 is built from 14 residues. CDR3 residues: CASSQWKGYNEQFF. DNA for the CDR3: TGTGCCAGCAGCCAATGGAAGGGTTACAATGAGCAGTTCTTC.

The table lists this clonotype with a few counts. V gene TRBV7-2 combines with J gene TRBJ2-1, with 7 bases that match TRBD2. This CDR3 contains 16 residues. After removal of 1 base from V and 5 bases from J, the junction contained 8 bases not matched to a gene. CDR1 and CDR2 (germline): SGHTA, FQGNSA. CDR3: CASSLDSTSPNNEQFF. The CDR3 DNA reads TGTGCCAGCAGCTTAGACTCGACTAGCCCGAACAATGAGCAGTTCTTC.

This clonotype was seen more than once but under ten times. The chain combines TRBV24-1 with TRBJ1-1; D perhaps matches TRBD1 (6 bases). The CDR3 length is 14 residues. The V end lost 7 bases, the J end lost 3 bases, and 14 bases lay between the germline ends. The germline CDR1 and CDR2 sequences are KGHDR and SFDVKD. The CDR3 sequence: CATRSQGSDTEAFF. For the CDR3, the DNA is TGTGCCACCAGATCACAGGGTAGTGACACTGAAGCTTTCTTT.

The V call is TRBV3-1, the J call TRBJ2-1; D unclear. CDR3 length: 13 amino acids. The germline gives CDR1 LGHDT, CDR2 YNNKEL (reference sequence). Trimming stripped 1 base from V and 12 bases from J, with 13 bases between. Here the CDR3 DNA reads TGTGCCAGCAGCCAAGGATTTTTTGAGTGGCAGTTCTTC. Its translation is CASSQGFFEWQFF.

The V gene is TRBV11-2, the J gene TRBJ2-4; D gene unclear. The CDR3 contains 15 residues. Trimming shortened V by 2 bases and J by 0 bases, and 8 bases separated the two germline ends. Germline lookup yields CDR1 SGHAT and CDR2 FQNNGV. CDR3 loop: CASSLHPLAKNIQYF. CDR3 nucleotide sequence: TGTGCCAGCAGCTTACACCCGCTAGCCAAAAACATTCAGTACTTC. The full variable domain, in which reference TRBV11-2 and TRBJ2-4 provide the parts outside the CDR3, is EAGVAQSPRYKIIEKRQSVAFWCNPISGHATLYWYQQILGQGPKLLIQFQNNGVVDDSQLPKDRFSAERLKGVDSTLKIQPAKLEDSAVYLCASSLHPLAKNIQYFGAGTRLSVL.

This clonotype was observed a few times. V gene TRBV7-8 combines with J gene TRBJ2-1; the match to TRBD2 covers 15 bases. V was clipped by 2 bases and J by 6 bases; unmatched bases: 2. The germline V gene has CDR1 SGHVS and CDR2 FQNEAQ. CDR3 size: 16 residues. As DNA, the CDR3 is TGTGCCAGCAGCTTAACGGGACTAGCGGGAGGCAATGAGCAGTTCTTC. It is translated as CASSLTGLAGGNEQFF.

In this sample, this clonotype turned up a few times. The chain recombines TRBV7-2 with TRBJ2-3; 9 bases agree with TRBD2. The CDR3 is 20 amino acids. V shed 6 bases and J 2 bases; nucleotides not matched to a gene: 21. Germline V gene data show CDR1 as SGHTA and CDR2 as FQGNSA. The CDR3: CASSNQLGTSRWRATDTQYF. CDR3 DNA sequence: TGTGCCAGCAGTAATCAACTAGGGACTAGCAGGTGGAGGGCCACAGATACGCAGTATTTT.

This chain links TRBV6-2 or TRBV6-3 with TRBJ2-3, with D possibly being TRBD2 (6 bases). Trimming cost V 5 bases and J 3 bases, with 12 bases left between them. Germline V gene lookup returns CDR1 MNHEY and CDR2 SVGEGT. The CDR3 totals 14 residues. For the CDR3, the DNA is TGTGCCAGCAGTCCGGGACTCCGTACAGATACGCAGTATTTT. It translates to CASSPGLRTDTQYF.

The chain combines TRBV5-8 with TRBJ2-1; the match to TRBD2 covers 8 bases. The CDR3 is 14 residues long. Germline CDR1 and CDR2: SGHTS and YDEGEE. V lost 2 bases, J lost 7 bases, and 5 bases stayed unmatched. For the CDR3, the DNA is TGTGCCAGCAGCTTAGGGACTAGACGGAATGAGCAGTTCTTC. Amino acids: CASSLGTRRNEQFF.

Many counts were recorded for this clonotype. V and J are TRBV11-2 and TRBJ2-2, with D uncertain. Trimming stripped 0 bases from V and 0 bases from J, with 5 bases between. Germline CDR1 is SGHAT and CDR2 is FQNNGV. The CDR3 loop spans 15 amino acids. This chain's CDR3 is CASSLERSNTGELFF. In DNA form, the CDR3 reads TGTGCCAGCAGCTTAGAGCGCTCGAACACCGGGGAGCTGTTTTTT. The full variable domain, with the rest looked up from reference TRBV11-2 and TRBJ2-2, is EAGVAQSPRYKIIEKRQSVAFWCNPISGHATLYWYQQILGQGPKLLIQFQNNGVVDDSQLPKDRFSAERLKGVDSTLKIQPAKLEDSAVYLCASSLERSNTGELFFGEGSRLTVL.

This clonotype was recorded a few times. The chain uses TRBV7-8 and TRBJ2-2, with D perhaps being TRBD1 or TRBD2 (6 bases each). Trimming took 5 bases from V and 0 from J, leaving 19 bases between them. The CDR3 has 18 residues. Germline CDR1 and CDR2: SGHVS and FQNEAQ. The CDR3 spells CASSPGGLTLTNTGELFF. The CDR3 bases are TGTGCCAGCAGCCCCGGGGGCCTGACACTTACGAACACCGGGGAGCTGTTTTTT.